This T cell receptor (beta chain) was retrieved from a study of T cell repertoires in cytomegalovirus infection. Study-level results: Identification of carriers of CMV plus the relevant HLA was performed using cumulative public TCR beta family frequency.

TCRdb itself ran the reads through MiXCR, one entry per CDR3 protein. The sample carries just under 300,000 distinct CDR3 sequences, roughly a tenth recorded once. Ten or more counts support this clonotype. Its specificity is unknown. V lost 5 bases and J 2 bases, leaving 16 bases between the germline ends. The CDR3 totals 15 residues. CDR1 MNHNS and CDR2 SASEGT come from the germline V gene. The source of this sequence is a human donor in good health (CMV status not recorded). Some clones in this sample may be carry-over from other donors' samples. V is TRBV6-1 and J is TRBJ2-7; no definite D call. Material for sequencing was PBMCs. DNA for the CDR3: TGTGCCAGCAGTCCCAGGACCCGGAACCCCTACGAGCAGTACTTC. Amino acids: CASSPRTRNPYEQYF.